These 10 T cell receptor beta chains were all obtained from the same sample, sequenced in a study of T-cell reconstitution after alpha-beta-depleted transplantation in children. Preparation of the TCRbeta library involved a method that used unique molecular identifiers. TCRdb fed the PCR reads into MiXCR, producing one record per CDR3 protein. The sample consists of over 550,000 distinct CDR3 sequences, more than 9% of them appearing once. Specimen: PBMCs from the stem cell graft donor, collected from the stem cell graft. The receptor source for this set is a human donor who donated a stem cell graft to a child with acute myeloid leukemia.

This clonotype came up a few times. The chain joins TRBV12-3 or TRBV12-4 to TRBJ2-1, with 11 bases fitting TRBD2. V shed 6 bases and J 4 bases; nucleotides not matched to a gene: 11. There are 17 residues in the CDR3. CDR3 amino acids: CASSPLVLAGVYNEQFF. CDR3 nucleotides: TGTGCCAGCAGCCCCCTGGTACTAGCGGGGGTATACAATGAGCAGTTCTTC.

This clonotype was recorded a few times. V and J are TRBV29-1 and TRBJ2-1; D is uncertain. V lost 1 base and J lost 4, with 14 bases in between. Germline assignment: CDR1 SQVTM and CDR2 ANQGSEA. This CDR3 is built from 15 residues. Here the CDR3 DNA reads TGCAGCGTTGAAGCGGGCCGCCCGTCTTACAATGAGCAGTTCTTC. Translated: CSVEAGRPSYNEQFF.

This clonotype has only one observation. The genes are TRBV7-2 and TRBJ2-5; D is unresolved. There are 15 residues in the CDR3. Germline assignment: CDR1 SGHTA and CDR2 FQGNSA. Between the trimmed V and J ends, which lost 3 bases and 4 bases, there was a span of 15 bases. For the CDR3, the DNA is TGTGCCAGCAGCTTGTTTTCTTCCGGCCGAGAGACCCAGTACTTC. Protein: CASSLFSSGRETQYF.

V gene TRBV5-8 combines with J gene TRBJ1-6, with TRBD1 identical over 10 bases. Losses at the gene ends were 5 bases for V and 7 bases for J; bases not matched to a gene: 12. This CDR3 region has 17 residues. Germline-derived CDR1 and CDR2 are SGHTS and YDEGEE. CDR3 region: CASRTGTGVIGNSPLHF. CDR3 DNA sequence: TGTGCCAGCAGAACCGGGACAGGGGTGATTGGGAATTCACCCCTCCACTTT.

This clonotype was counted at least ten times. The rearrangement uses TRBV5-6 and TRBJ2-3; D may correspond to TRBD1 or TRBD2 (6 bases each). V was cut by 2 bases and J by 4 bases, with 11 bases left in between. The CDR3 runs to 14 residues. Germline V CDR1 and CDR2: SGHDT, YYEEEE. CDR3 sequence (DNA): TGTGCCAGCAGCTTTACGGGGGCCCCAGATACGCAGTATTTT. Its translation is CASSFTGAPDTQYF. The full variable domain, in which reference TRBV5-6 and TRBJ2-3 provide the parts outside the CDR3, is DAGVTQSPTHLIKTRGQQVTLRCSPKSGHDTVSWYQQALGQGPQFIFQYYEEEERQRGNFPDRFSGHQFPNYSSELNVNALLLGDSALYLCASSFTGAPDTQYFGPGTRLTVL.

The chain couples TRBV10-3 to TRBJ2-3; D uncertain. From germline, CDR1 is ENHRY and CDR2 SYGVKD. The V end was cut by 6 bases, the J end by 0 bases, with 7 bases between. The CDR3 is 13 amino acids. The CDR3 nucleotides are TGTGCCATCAGCCGCGGAAGCACAGATACGCAGTATTTT. This encodes CAISRGSTDTQYF.

This clonotype was recorded many times. The rearrangement uses TRBV28 and TRBJ2-5; 7 positions agree with TRBD1. The CDR3 spans 12 residues. Looked up from germline, CDR1 is MDHEN and CDR2 is SYDVKM. V lost 6 bases to trimming and J lost 5 bases; unmatched junction nucleotides: 3. DNA of the CDR3: TGTGCCAGCAGATCAGGGGGTGAGACCCAGTACTTC. This codes for CASRSGGETQYF.

This clonotype was recorded many times. The V call is TRBV6-1, the J call TRBJ2-1; 9 nucleotides match TRBD2. V gave up 7 bases and J gave up 1 base; unmatched junction bases: 5. Germline V gives CDR1 MNHNS, CDR2 SASEGT. The CDR3 has 15 residues. CDR3 coding DNA: TGTGCCAGCACCTCGGCGGGAGGGTCCTACAATGAGCAGTTCTTC. Protein product: CASTSAGGSYNEQFF.

This clonotype was observed at least ten times. The CDR3 is CASSPTWNEQFF. CDR3 nucleotide sequence: TGTGCCAGCAGTCCCACATGGAATGAGCAGTTCTTC. The chain recombines TRBV28 with TRBJ2-1; no firm D call. Trimming took off 5 bases at V and 7 bases at J, with 9 bases between the two ends. The CDR3 runs 12 residues. Germline V lookup: CDR1 MDHEN, CDR2 SYDVKM.

This chain links TRBV7-3 with TRBJ2-1; D may be TRBD1 or TRBD2 (5 bases each). The V end lost 2 bases, the J end lost 2 bases, and 10 bases lay between the germline ends. The CDR3 runs 15 residues. Germline assignment: CDR1 SGHTA and CDR2 FQGTGA. DNA for the CDR3: TGTGCCAGCAGCTTATTTGGGGACCCCTACAATGAGCAGTTCTTC. Its translation is CASSLFGDPYNEQFF.